The clone carrying this T cell receptor (beta chain) was detected many times. Its target is not known. One junction end does not reproduce the germline sequence, and a read error may be involved. The data originate from a study of CD8 T cells in ankylosing spondylitis. Overall study results and limits: A motif in TCR beta, a set of under 10 highly homologous variants, appeared characteristic of ankylosing spondylitis blood. Disease-associated clones were CD8+ and fairly uncommon in peripheral blood. Clones linked to disease were reported to show significant enrichment in matched ankylosing spondylitis synovial fluid.

This CDR3 comprises 15 residues. The V gene's germline CDR1 is MNHNS and CDR2 SASEGT. Construction of TCR beta libraries was performed using quantitative 5'-RACE with molecular barcodes. TCRdb independently ran MiXCR on the 5' RACE reads; one entry per CDR3 protein. This table holds 40,000 or so distinct CDR3 sequences, around a tenth found once. Input material: blood, either unsorted or a sorted T cell fraction (not recorded which). V is TRBV6-1 and J is TRBJ2-3; 10 nucleotides agree with TRBD2. The receptor's source is a male donor with ankylosing spondylitis or in good health (not recorded which). The CDR3 nucleotides read TGTGCCAGCAGTAAAGCGGGAGGGCCCGTAGATACGCAGTATTTT. Amino acid sequence: CASSKAGGPVDTQYF.